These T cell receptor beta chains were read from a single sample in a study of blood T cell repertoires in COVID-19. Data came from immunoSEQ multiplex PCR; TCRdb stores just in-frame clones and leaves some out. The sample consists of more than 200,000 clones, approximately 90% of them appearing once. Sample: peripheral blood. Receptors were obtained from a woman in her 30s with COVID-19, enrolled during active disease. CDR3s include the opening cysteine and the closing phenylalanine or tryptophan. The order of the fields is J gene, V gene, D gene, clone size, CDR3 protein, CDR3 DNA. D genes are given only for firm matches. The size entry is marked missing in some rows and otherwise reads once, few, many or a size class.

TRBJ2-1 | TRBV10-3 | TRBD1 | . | CAISETGTGDGEQFF | TGTGCCATCAGCGAAACAGGGACAGGGGATGGTGAGCAGTTCTTC
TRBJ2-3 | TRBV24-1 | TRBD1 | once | CATSDPSGQGLIGTDTQYF | TGTGCCACCAGTGATCCATCAGGACAGGGGTTAATCGGCACAGATACGCAGTATTTT
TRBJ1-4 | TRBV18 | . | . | CASSPAGTNEKLFF | TGTGCCAGCTCACCGGCGGGAACTAATGAAAAACTGTTTTTT
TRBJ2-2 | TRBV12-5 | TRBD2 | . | CASGLVGGTGELFF | TGTGCTAGTGGGCTGGTGGGGGGGACCGGGGAGCTGTTTTTT
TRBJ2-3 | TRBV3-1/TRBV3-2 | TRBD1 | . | CATSGGTGYTDTQYF | TGTGCCACTTCTGGTGGGACAGGTTACACAGATACGCAGTATTTT
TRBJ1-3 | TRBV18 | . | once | CASSPNLQGSGNTIYF | TGTGCCAGCTCTCCGAATCTCCAGGGCTCTGGAAACACCATATATTTT
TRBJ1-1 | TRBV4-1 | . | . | CASSQHLRVGPGLNTEAFF | TGCGCCAGCAGCCAGCACCTCAGGGTAGGGCCAGGTTTAAACACTGAAGCTTTCTTT
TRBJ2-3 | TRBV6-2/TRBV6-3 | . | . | CASSYSGTSGEYTDTQYF | TGTGCCAGCAGTTACTCCGGGACATCAGGAGAATACACAGATACGCAGTATTTT
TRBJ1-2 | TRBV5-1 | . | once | CASSLVEGGYGYTF | TGCGCCAGCAGCTTGGTTGAGGGTGGCTATGGCTACACCTTC
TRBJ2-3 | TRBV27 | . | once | CASSSPRSADTQYF | TGTGCCAGCAGTTCCCCTCGGAGCGCAGATACGCAGTATTTT
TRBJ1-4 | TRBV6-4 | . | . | CASSVNINEKLFF | TGTGCCAGCAGTGTAAACATAAATGAAAAACTGTTTTTT
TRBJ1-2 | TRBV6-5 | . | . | CASSSLNRKANYGYTF | TGTGCCAGCAGTTCCCTAAACAGGAAAGCTAACTATGGCTACACCTTC
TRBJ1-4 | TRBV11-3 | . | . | CASSLSAGWGEKLFF | TGTGCCAGCAGCCTCTCGGCAGGGTGGGGTGAAAAACTGTTTTTT
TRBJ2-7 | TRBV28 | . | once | CASRIRQTVLSYEQYF | TGTGCCAGCAGGATTAGACAGACCGTACTCTCCTACGAGCAGTACTTC
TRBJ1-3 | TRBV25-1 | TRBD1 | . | CASSEFRGDGNTIYF | TGTGCCAGCAGTGAATTCAGGGGGGACGGAAACACCATATATTTT
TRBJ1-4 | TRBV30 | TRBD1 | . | CAWSVGQTTTNEKLFF | TGTGCCTGGAGTGTGGGACAGACCACAACTAATGAAAAACTGTTTTTT
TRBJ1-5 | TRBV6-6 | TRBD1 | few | CASSQTGEGQPQHF | TGTGCCAGCAGTCAGACAGGGGAGGGTCAGCCCCAGCATTTT
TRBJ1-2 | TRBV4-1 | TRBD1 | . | CASSQIGQGARGYTF | TGCGCCAGCAGCCAAATTGGACAGGGGGCGCGGGGCTACACCTTC
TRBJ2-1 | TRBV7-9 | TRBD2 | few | CASSFHAYLGGRVEQFF | TGTGCCAGCAGTTTCCACGCATACCTGGGCGGGAGGGTTGAGCAGTTCTTC
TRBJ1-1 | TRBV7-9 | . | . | CASSDPGGNTEAFF | TGTGCCAGCAGCGATCCCGGGGGGAACACTGAAGCTTTCTTT
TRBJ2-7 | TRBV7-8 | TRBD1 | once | CASSLGTGGGEQYF | TGTGCCAGCAGCTTAGGGACAGGGGGCGGCGAGCAGTACTTC
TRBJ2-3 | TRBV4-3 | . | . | CASSPQATATDTQYF | TGCGCCAGCAGCCCCCAGGCAACGGCTACAGATACGCAGTATTTT
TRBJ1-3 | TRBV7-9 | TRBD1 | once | CATRSAGTGSGNTIYF | TGTGCGACCAGGTCCGCCGGGACAGGGTCTGGAAACACCATATATTTT
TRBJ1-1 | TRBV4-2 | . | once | CASSQDPFLNTEAFF | TGTGCCAGCAGCCAAGACCCCTTCTTGAACACTGAAGCTTTCTTT
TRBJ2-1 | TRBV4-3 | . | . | CASSQELGGEYNEQFF | TGCGCCAGCAGCCAAGAGCTAGGCGGGGAATACAATGAGCAGTTCTTC
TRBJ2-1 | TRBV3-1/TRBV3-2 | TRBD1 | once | CASSQVGARDRFYSYNEQFF | TGTGCCAGCAGCCAAGTTGGTGCCCGGGACAGGTTTTACTCCTACAATGAGCAGTTCTTC
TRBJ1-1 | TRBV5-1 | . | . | CASSLGSGENTEAFF | TGCGCCAGCAGCTTGGGGTCGGGAGAGAACACTGAAGCTTTCTTT
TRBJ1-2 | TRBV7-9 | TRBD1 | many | CASSLQGAQGYTF | TGTGCCAGCAGCTTACAGGGGGCTCAGGGCTACACCTTC
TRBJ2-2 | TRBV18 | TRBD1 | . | CASSPGTETGELFF | TGTGCCAGCTCACCTGGGACAGAGACCGGGGAGCTGTTTTTT
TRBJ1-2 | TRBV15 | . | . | CATSSTRSGYGYTF | TGTGCCACCAGCAGCACGCGGAGCGGCTATGGCTACACCTTC
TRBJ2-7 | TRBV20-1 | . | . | CSAIRSYEQYF | TGCAGTGCCATTAGAAGCTACGAGCAGTACTTC
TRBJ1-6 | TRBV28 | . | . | CASSFIGRNNSPLHF | TGTGCCAGCAGTTTCATCGGCAGGAATAATTCACCCCTCCACTTT
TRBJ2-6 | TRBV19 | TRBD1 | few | CASGTVIPGANVLTF | TGTGCCAGCGGGACAGTAATCCCTGGGGCCAACGTCCTGACTTTC
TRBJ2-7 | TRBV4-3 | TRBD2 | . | CASSQEASGAYEQYF | TGCGCCAGCAGCCAAGAGGCTAGCGGGGCCTACGAGCAGTACTTC
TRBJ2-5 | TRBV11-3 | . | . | CASSGSWAETQYF | TGTGCCAGCAGCGGGAGTTGGGCAGAGACCCAGTACTTC
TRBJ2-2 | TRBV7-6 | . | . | CASSLEWGPGELFF | TGTGCCAGCAGCTTAGAGTGGGGGCCCGGGGAGCTGTTTTTT
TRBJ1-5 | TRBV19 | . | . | CASSTPGQGAPQHF | TGTGCCAGTAGTACCCCGGGACAAGGGGCCCCCCAGCATTTT
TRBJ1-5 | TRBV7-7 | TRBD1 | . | CASRLRDRGQSGNQPQHF | TGTGCTAGCAGGCTCCGGGACAGGGGGCAATCCGGCAATCAGCCCCAGCATTTT
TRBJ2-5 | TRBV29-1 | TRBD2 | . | CSVRLAQETQYF | TGCAGCGTAAGACTAGCCCAAGAGACCCAGTACTTC
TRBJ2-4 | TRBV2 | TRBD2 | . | CASSGTSGMKYF | TGTGCCAGCAGCGGGACTAGCGGGATGAAGTACTTC
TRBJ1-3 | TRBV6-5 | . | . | CASSYAGSGNTIYF | TGTGCCAGCAGTTACGCAGGTTCTGGAAACACCATATATTTT
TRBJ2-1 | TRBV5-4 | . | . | CASSLVRLMYYNEQFF | TGTGCCAGCAGCTTAGTACGACTAATGTATTACAATGAGCAGTTCTTC
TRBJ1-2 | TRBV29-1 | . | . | CSVEARYGYTF | TGCAGCGTTGAAGCGAGGTATGGCTACACCTTC
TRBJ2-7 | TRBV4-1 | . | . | CASSQGLYEQYF | TGCGCCAGCAGCCAAGGGCTTTACGAGCAGTACTTC
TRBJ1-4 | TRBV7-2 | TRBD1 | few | CASSSQGANNEKLFF | TGTGCCAGCAGCTCACAGGGGGCTAATAATGAAAAACTGTTTTTT
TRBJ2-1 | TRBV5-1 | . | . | CASSLGESDEQFF | TGCGCCAGCAGCTTGGGCGAAAGCGATGAGCAGTTCTTC
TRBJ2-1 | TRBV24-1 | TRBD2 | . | CATSGTRTSGISYNEQFF | TGTGCCACCAGCGGAACACGGACTAGCGGGATTTCCTACAATGAGCAGTTCTTC
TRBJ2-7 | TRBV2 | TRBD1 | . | CASQPRDRYYEQYF | TGTGCCAGCCAGCCCCGGGACAGATACTACGAGCAGTACTTC
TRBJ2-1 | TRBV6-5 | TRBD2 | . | CASQGTSDEQFF | TGTGCCAGCCAGGGGACTAGCGATGAGCAGTTCTTC
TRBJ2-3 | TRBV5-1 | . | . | CASSSEGRPSTDTQYF | TGCGCCAGCAGCTCGGAGGGGAGACCTAGCACAGATACGCAGTATTTT
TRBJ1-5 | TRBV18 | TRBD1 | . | CASSAGTGDYQPQHF | TGTGCCAGCTCAGCCGGGACAGGGGATTATCAGCCCCAGCATTTT
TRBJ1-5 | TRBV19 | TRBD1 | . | CATRQGRDQPQHF | TGTGCCACCCGACAGGGACGGGACCAGCCCCAGCATTTT